The present T cell receptor beta chain was sequenced within a study of immune cell composition in non-small cell lung cancer. Findings of the study overall: TIL tumour reactivity correlated with maximal tumour-associated clone frequency in adenocarcinoma. Tumour-associated clones >0.5% occurred in 33% of adenocarcinomas, less than 80% of squamous. Top 10 clone scores and clonality were higher in squamous than adenocarcinoma.

Generated by immunoSEQ multiplex PCR, the TCRdb table keeps only in-frame clones and is missing some. In the table there are over 4,000 clones, around four fifths of which are singletons. Frozen unsorted single-cell suspensions supplied the genomic DNA. The junction had 6 bases not matched to a gene; V was cut back by 4 bases and J by 3 bases. Germline-derived CDR1 and CDR2 are MNHEY and SMNVEV (reference sequence). The CDR3 sequence is 15 residues long. In the case of this clone: Its target is unknown.

The chain combines TRBV27 with TRBJ1-2; 9 bases match TRBD1. The source of this sequence is a human donor with non-small cell lung cancer. The source material was lung tumor tissue. This chain's CDR3 is CASSSGTGNHYGYTF. In DNA, the CDR3 is TGTGCCAGCAGTTCCGGGACAGGGAACCACTATGGCTACACCTTC.